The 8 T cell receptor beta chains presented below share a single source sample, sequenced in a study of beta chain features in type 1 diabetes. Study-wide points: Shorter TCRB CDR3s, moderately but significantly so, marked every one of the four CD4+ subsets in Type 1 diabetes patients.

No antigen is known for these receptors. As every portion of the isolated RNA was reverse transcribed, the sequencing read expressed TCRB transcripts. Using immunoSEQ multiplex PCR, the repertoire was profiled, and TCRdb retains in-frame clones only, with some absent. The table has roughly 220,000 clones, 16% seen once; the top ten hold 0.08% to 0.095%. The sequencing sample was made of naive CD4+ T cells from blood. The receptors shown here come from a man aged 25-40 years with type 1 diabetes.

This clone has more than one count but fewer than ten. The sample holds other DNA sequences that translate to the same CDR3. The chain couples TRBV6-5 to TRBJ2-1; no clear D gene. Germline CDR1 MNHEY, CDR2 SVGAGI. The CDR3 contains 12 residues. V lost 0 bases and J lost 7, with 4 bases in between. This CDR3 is CASSYSRNEQFF. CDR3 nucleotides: TGTGCCAGCAGTTACTCTAGGAATGAGCAGTTCTTC.

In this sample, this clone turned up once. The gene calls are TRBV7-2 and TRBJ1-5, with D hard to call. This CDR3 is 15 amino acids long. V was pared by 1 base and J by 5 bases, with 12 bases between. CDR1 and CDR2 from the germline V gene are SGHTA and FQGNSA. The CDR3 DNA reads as TGTGCCAGCAGCTTAGAGCGGGGTGGGGATCAGCCCCAGCATTTT. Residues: CASSLERGGDQPQHF.

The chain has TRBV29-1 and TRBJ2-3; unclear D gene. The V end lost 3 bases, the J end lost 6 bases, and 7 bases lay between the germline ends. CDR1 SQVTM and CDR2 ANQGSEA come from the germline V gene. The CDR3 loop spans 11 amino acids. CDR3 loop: CSVEVGDTQYF. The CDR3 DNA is TGCAGCGTTGAGGTCGGGGATACGCAGTATTTT.

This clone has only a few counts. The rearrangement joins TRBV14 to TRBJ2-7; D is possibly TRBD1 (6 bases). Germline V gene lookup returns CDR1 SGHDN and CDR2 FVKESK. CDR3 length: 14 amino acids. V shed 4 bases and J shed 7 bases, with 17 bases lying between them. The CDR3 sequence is CASSPIGQLGEQYF. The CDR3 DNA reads TGTGCCAGCAGCCCAATCGGACAGCTCGGGGAGCAGTACTTC.

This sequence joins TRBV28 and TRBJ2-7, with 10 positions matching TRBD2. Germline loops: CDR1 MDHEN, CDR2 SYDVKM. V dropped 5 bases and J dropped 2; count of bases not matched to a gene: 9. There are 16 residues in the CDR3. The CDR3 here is CASSLPGLASTYEQYF. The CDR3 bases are TGTGCCAGCAGTCTCCCGGGACTAGCGTCTACCTACGAGCAGTACTTC.

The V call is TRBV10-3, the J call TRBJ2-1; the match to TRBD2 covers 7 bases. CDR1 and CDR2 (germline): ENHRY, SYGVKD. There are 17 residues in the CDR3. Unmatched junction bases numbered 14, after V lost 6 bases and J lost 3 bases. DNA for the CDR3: TGTGCCATCAGATTCGACCCTAGAGCGGGATACTACAATGAGCAGTTCTTC. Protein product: CAIRFDPRAGYYNEQFF.

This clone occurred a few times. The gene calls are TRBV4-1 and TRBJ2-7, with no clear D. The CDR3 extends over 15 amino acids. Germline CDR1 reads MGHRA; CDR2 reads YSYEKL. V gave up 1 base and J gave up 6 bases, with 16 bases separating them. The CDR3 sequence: CASSQAQFSVGEQYF. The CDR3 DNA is TGCGCCAGCAGCCAAGCCCAGTTTAGTGTAGGCGAGCAGTACTTC.

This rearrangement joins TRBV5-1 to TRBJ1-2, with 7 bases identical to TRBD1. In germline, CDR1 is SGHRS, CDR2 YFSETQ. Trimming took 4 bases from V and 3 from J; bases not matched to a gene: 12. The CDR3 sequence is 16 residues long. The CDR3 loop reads CASSRSGQAEDYGYTF. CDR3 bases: TGCGCCAGCAGCCGTTCCGGACAGGCAGAGGACTATGGCTACACCTTC.